Described below is a single T cell receptor (beta chain) sequence and its context. Its antigen is not identified. The data were obtained in a study of cytomegalovirus exposure and HLA in healthy donors. The overall study: Early on, a data release was issued that held about 85 million unique TCRs from HLA-typed donors.

V gave up 0 bases and J gave up 0 bases, with 8 bases separating them. CDR1 and CDR2 (germline): LGHNA, YSLEER. This CDR3 is built from 15 residues. Study-level points and caveats: After further analysis at a later stage, 16,951 TCR beta sequences were associated with HLA alleles at 0.05 false discovery rate.

In the PCR, 60 Vbeta and 13 Jbeta primers were used. In the authors' workflow: The authors later counted about 80 million unique TCR beta chains, roughly 10 million of them shared. TCRdb's copy holds only in-frame clones and misses some; the assay was immunoSEQ multiplex PCR. The DNA was the basis for D and trimming; V, J and clone size are from that table. Among 100,000 or so clones, roughly three quarters were seen once, and the ten largest hold roughly 1.3%. Sequenced material: PBMCs. The chain recombines TRBV4-3 with TRBJ1-1, with no clear D. The sequence was collected from a man aged 40-49 years in good health and CMV-seronegative. CDR3 DNA: TGCGCCAGCAGCCAAGAGAGGGATTTGAACACTGAAGCTTTCTTT. Its protein product is CASSQERDLNTEAFF.